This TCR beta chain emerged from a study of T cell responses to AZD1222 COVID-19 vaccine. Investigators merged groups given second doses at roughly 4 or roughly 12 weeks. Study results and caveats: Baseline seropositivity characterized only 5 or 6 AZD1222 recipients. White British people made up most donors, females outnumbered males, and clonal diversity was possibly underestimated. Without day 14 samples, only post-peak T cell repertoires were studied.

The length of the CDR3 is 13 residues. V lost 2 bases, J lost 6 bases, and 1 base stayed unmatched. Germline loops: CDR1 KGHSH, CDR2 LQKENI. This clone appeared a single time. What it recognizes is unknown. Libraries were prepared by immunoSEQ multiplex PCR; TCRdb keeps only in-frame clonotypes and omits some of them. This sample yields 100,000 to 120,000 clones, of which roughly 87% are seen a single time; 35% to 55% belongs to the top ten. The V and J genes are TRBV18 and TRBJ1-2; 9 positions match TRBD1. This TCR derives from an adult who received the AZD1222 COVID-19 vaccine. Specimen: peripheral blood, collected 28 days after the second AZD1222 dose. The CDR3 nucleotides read TGTGCCAGCTCACCAAGGACAGGGGATGGCTACACCTTC. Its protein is CASSPRTGDGYTF. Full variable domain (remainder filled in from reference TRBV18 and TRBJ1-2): NAGVMQNPRHLVRRRGQEARLRCSPMKGHSHVYWYRQLPEEGLKFMVYLQKENIIDESGMPKERFSAEFPKEGPSILRIQQVVRGDSAAYFCASSPRTGDGYTFGSGTRLTVV.